This T cell receptor (beta chain) was recorded in a study of cytomegalovirus exposure and HLA in healthy donors (dated by TCRdb to the late 2010s). For context, the study as a whole: In an earlier analysis of some 610 of the donors, around 290 Gb of sequence data and some 120 million unique TCR beta sequences from about 179 million T cells were reported. Roughly 300 gigabases of sequencing data and around 87 million unique TCR sequences were included in an early release covering under 650 HLA-typed donors. Among the 398 genotyped donors, approximately 82% belonged to the genetic ancestry cluster associated with self-reported Caucasian donors. The aim of the study was to test whether cataloging public T cell receptors could identify signatures of past pathogen exposure. The study profiled the T cell repertoires of more than 500 subjects by immunosequencing and related them to cytomegalovirus serostatus. Besides the first cohort of roughly 640 subjects, a separate validation cohort made up of about 120 different subjects was used. The study combined high-throughput TCR immunosequencing, statistical association of individual TCRs with disease status, and machine learning to predict cytomegalovirus infection status. A later analysis re-analyzed previously published TCR beta repertoires from approximately 670 donors and added high-resolution HLA genotyping to study TCR occurrence patterns. The later analysis used no new phenotypic data to find candidate immune exposures, relying instead on TCR beta sequences and their occurrence across donors. In an earlier analysis of more than 550 of the donors, high-throughput TCR beta sequencing was used to judge whether each TCR beta V gene segment behaved as functional or pseudogenic. Donor age, sex, ethnicity and CMV serostatus were compiled alongside the repertoire data. In a later genetic analysis, genome-wide SNP genotypes for about 65% of the 666 donors were used, and that subset was treated as a discovery cohort. All discovery cohort repertoires had been generated using a single sequencing platform. HLA typing covered class I and class II loci at four-digit resolution. Typing coverage varied by locus: roughly 629-640 donors for A, B, C, DRB1 and DQB1; approximately 500 for DQA1; around 570 for DPA1; about 450 for DPB1. About five DR-DQ haplotypes were handled as single units for association and clustering because linkage in the cohort was strong. Among 398 genotyped donors of the cohort, an average of around 240,000 unique TCR beta nucleotide sequences were sequenced per donor, roughly 18% of them non-productive.

In total, approximately 690 healthy bone marrow donors made up the cohort. All cohort members were sampled while nominally healthy, although unrecorded immune exposures were likely present. The donor was CMV seropositive and was included in the group of some 290 seropositive cohort members. A peripheral blood sample was provided by each donor, and peripheral blood mononuclear cells were used for TCR beta sequencing. The Qiagen DNeasy Blood Extraction Kit was used to extract genomic DNA from the blood cell samples. Library prep was done by the immunoSEQ multiplex PCR assay. For the multiplex PCR, a mixture combining 60 forward primers for TCR Vbeta segments and 13 reverse primers for TCR Jbeta segments was used. The CDR3 region of rearranged TCR beta genes was amplified from genomic DNA by a multiplex PCR assay. On the Illumina HiSeq System, the amplified TCR beta libraries were sequenced as 87-base-pair reads. In the source study's methods: Across the 600 to 700 repertoires, a later analysis counted 80 million or so unique TCR beta chains, 9 million to 14 million of which were shared by at least two donors. A nearest-neighbor algorithm error-corrected the raw reads and collapsed the reads into unique sequences, merging closely related sequences to remove PCR and sequencing errors. CDR3 sequences were aligned to IMGT reference sequences to assign V, D and J gene segments. For a sequence to be retained, a match of at least six nucleotides was required to both a V gene segment and a J gene segment. Rearrangements were called productive when the CDR3 lacked stop codons and stayed in frame with V and J; all others were non-productive. Following IMGT convention, CDR3 was defined as the stretch from the second conserved V-encoded cysteine to the conserved J-encoded phenylalanine. The earlier analysis of 500 to 650 of the donors excluded any sequence lacking an unambiguous match to a single V gene segment. In an earlier analysis of a few hundred of the donors, a V segment was called functional when productive rearrangements were above 56.7%, and segregating when the standard deviation between donors exceeded 5%. To diagnose cytomegalovirus status from the catalog of TCR beta chain sequences, a statistical classification framework was built. In a later analysis, V and J genes were assigned by comparing TCR nucleotide sequences against IMGT/GENE-DB human TR gene sequences. Using the TCRdist pipeline, a later analysis assigned CDR3 sequences along with most-parsimonious VDJ recombination scenarios. In a later analysis, each TCR beta chain was defined by its CDR3 amino acid sequence together with its V-gene family, and reads without a unique V-gene family were excluded. In a later analysis, several hundred highly shared, low-generation-probability nucleotide sequences were removed to address suspected cross-contamination and a sequencing artifact. In a later analysis, a clonal expansion index for each public chain was calculated from normalized within-repertoire ranks of inferred template counts. In a later analysis, generation probabilities were computed using a VDJ recombination model fitted to out-of-frame rearrangements, and the results were checked against IGoR. In a later analysis, hypergeometric tests were used to score TCR-TCR, TCR-HLA and TCR-CMV co-occurrence, with a repertoire-size bias correction applied to TCR pairs. A later analysis estimated false discovery rates by permuting HLA or CMV assignments 20 times. In a later analysis, co-occurring TCRs were grouped using DBSCAN, with TCRdist sequence similarity added in when clustering inside HLA-allele-positive subsets. Repertoires with fewer than 30,000 or more than 120,000 public chains, plus five repertoires with anomalous nucleotide sharing, were excluded from co-occurrence clustering. Not all clones reach the TCRdb copy of this immuneACCESS table, which keeps in-frame sequences only. Checked studies attribute under half of the gap to unresolved V genes and leave the rest unexplained. V and J calls and clone size are given by that table; D and trimming were obtained from the DNA. The sample table holds roughly 51,000 clones. The biggest ten clones account for 11% of the sample.

At the junction V is shortened by 3 bases and J by 12 bases; bases outside the gene matches: 10. Including the terminal cysteine and phenylalanine, the CDR3 comprises 14 residues. The entry retains the CDR3 DNA only, 42 bases that are in frame from base 1. The germline V gene gives CDR1 as MDHEN and CDR2 as SYDVKM. Regarding this clone: The specificity of this receptor is unknown.

What the research found in general, with its limitations: Because HLA typing was unavailable for some donors at each locus, only the typed subset was used in association tests. Broadly in line with IMGT annotations, most TCR beta V segments showed up in productive rearrangements about 87% or about 30% of the time in an earlier analysis of approximately 600 of the donors. Three of the identified cytomegalovirus-associated TCR beta chains were confirmed in vitro to be specific for cytomegalovirus antigens. While some public TCRs were present in many individuals, most TCR sequences turned up only very rarely across donors. Because counts were too low, about 15 rarely observed V segments, including chromosome 9 orphons, were left out of the earlier analysis of about 500 of the donors. A cluster of highly shared sequence variants was judged likely to represent a technical artifact of the sequencing pipeline. Immune exposure information for the cohort was limited to CMV serostatus. A further reported finding was that TCR beta sequences accurately predicted the HLA-A and HLA-B alleles for most subjects in the first cohort. A later analysis associated 17,000 or so TCR beta sequences with specific HLA alleles at a false discovery rate of 0.05. According to a later genetic analysis, donors in an Asian-associated ancestry cluster had fewer N-insertions in productive TCRs than the approximately 610-donor mean. The presence/absence analyses assumed that sequencing depth was roughly uniform across donors, and that assumption may not be true. Several of the top co-occurrence clusters appeared to be linked to parvovirus B19, influenza, CMV and Epstein-Barr virus, according to a later analysis. Linkage disequilibrium might explain the correlated functional status among segregating V segments, but an unknown experimental factor could not be ruled out. Some IMGT-functional V segments, including TRBV6-2 and TRBV6-3, could not be told apart with the 87-base-pair reads, so those segments were excluded. In a later analysis, TCR association rates were found to vary across HLA loci, with the most associated TCRs seen for DRB1 alleles and the fewest for HLA-C alleles. The study listed 164 TCR beta chains as associated with cytomegalovirus. In a later analysis, HLA-associated TCR beta chains showed more clonal expansion and lower generation probabilities than non-associated chains that were equally common. The authors suggested that the approach could potentially be generalized to other disease states and immunological phenotypes. The classifier was reported to diagnose cytomegalovirus status with high specificity and sensitivity in both the original cohort and the validation cohort. V-gene and J-gene trimming of TCR beta chains was associated with a missense DCLRE1C variant in a later genetic analysis, and the association was replicated in an independent cohort. In a later analysis, most CMV-associated TCR beta chains were found to appear HLA-restricted, with HLA associations seemingly driven largely by CMV exposure. This cohort had only TCR beta chains sequenced, and the lack of alpha or paired-chain data limited which features could be detected. Assigning TCR associations to individual alleles was difficult when HLA alleles, especially DR and DQ, strongly co-occurred.

The sequence came from a woman between 50 and 59 years old in good health and CMV-seropositive. The chain was built from TRBV28 and TRBJ2-1, with 8 central nucleotides matching TRBD2. Sequencing used PBMCs. The DNA is TGTGCCAGCAGTTTCTCCGGGAGGGGGACGATGCAGTTCTTC. The encoded protein is CASSFSGRGTMQFF.